The 8 T cell receptor beta chains in this list originate from one sample, sequenced in a study of blood T cell repertoires in COVID-19. This table comes from immunoSEQ multiplex PCR, and its TCRdb copy is limited to in-frame clones, with some not included. The sample shows 150,000 to 200,000 clones, around 82% of them seen only once. The sample comprised PBMCs or T cells enriched from blood (not recorded which). These receptors all come from a woman in her forties or fifties with acute COVID-19.

The V call is TRBV18, the J call TRBJ2-3, with TRBD2 matching over 14 bases. Germline trimming cut 3 bases from V and 1 base from J; bases unmatched to any gene: 6. The CDR3 spans 18 residues. Germline V gene data show CDR1 as KGHSH and CDR2 as LQKENI. CDR3 amino acids: CASSPGLAGEHGTDTQYF. CDR3 coding DNA: TGTGCCAGCTCACCGGGACTAGCGGGGGAACATGGCACAGATACGCAGTATTTT.

The chain uses TRBV4-1 and TRBJ2-2; D is unresolved. V gave up 7 bases and J gave up 4 bases, with 7 bases separating them. The CDR3 consists of 12 residues. Per the germline V gene, CDR1 is MGHRA and CDR2 is YSYEKL. CDR3 loop: CASNPGTGELFF. In DNA, the CDR3 is TGCGCCAGCAATCCGGGCACCGGGGAGCTGTTTTTT.

The V gene is TRBV7-6, the J gene TRBJ1-1, with TRBD1 identical over 8 bases. The CDR3 is 14 amino acids. Germline CDR1 reads SGHVS; CDR2 reads FNYEAQ. J gave up 6 bases and V 5 bases, and 8 bases lay outside the gene matches. The CDR3 DNA follows: TGTGCCAGCAGCCCCGGGACAGGTGGCGCTGAAGCTTTCTTT. Residues: CASSPGTGGAEAFF. Using reference TRBV7-6 and TRBJ1-1 for the parts outside the CDR3, the full variable domain is GAGVSQSPRYKVTKRGQDVALRCDPISGHVSLYWYRQALGQGPEFLTYFNYEAQQDKSGLPNDRFSAERPEGSISTLTIQRTEQRDSAMYRCASSPGTGGAEAFFGQGTRLTVV.

This clone was counted once. This rearrangement joins TRBV19 to TRBJ2-7; TRBD1 matches at 9 bases. Germline trimming cut 7 bases from V and 6 bases from J; bases unmatched to any gene: 7. The CDR3 has 13 residues. Germline CDR1 reads LNHDA; CDR2 reads SQIVND (reference sequence). The CDR3 loop reads CASKGTGTGEQYV. As DNA, the CDR3 is TGTGCCAGTAAGGGGACAGGGACAGGCGAGCAGTACGTC.

The V and J genes are TRBV5-5 and TRBJ1-4; 7 positions agree with TRBD1. Germline CDR1 SGHKS, CDR2 YYEKEE (reference sequence). The CDR3 runs to 14 residues. Trimming cost V 3 bases and J 8 bases; bases outside gene matches: 7. The CDR3 region is CASSSGTALEKLFF. The DNA for the CDR3 is TGTGCCAGCAGCTCCGGGACAGCACTCGAAAAACTGTTTTTT.

This chain uses TRBV5-1 with TRBJ2-5; D is ambiguous. This CDR3 has 10 amino acids. V was clipped by 8 bases and J by 6 bases, with 8 bases between them. Germline values: CDR1 SGHRS, CDR2 YFSETQ. The CDR3 here is CASPQKTQYF. CDR3 DNA: TGCGCCAGTCCCCAGAAGACCCAGTACTTC.

The chain couples TRBV14 to TRBJ2-5; 10 bases are shared with TRBD1. Germline CDR1 reads SGHDN; CDR2 reads FVKESK. V lost 1 base and J lost 5; bases outside the gene matches: 4. This CDR3 comprises 15 residues. The CDR3 DNA sequence: TGTGCCAGCAGCCAAGGGACAGGGGGGTTGGAGACCCAGTACTTC. This codes for CASSQGTGGLETQYF.

The chain couples TRBV11-2 to TRBJ1-2, with D possibly matching TRBD1 (6 bases). From germline, CDR1 is SGHAT and CDR2 FQNNGV. CDR3 length: 13 amino acids. Trimming cost V 5 bases and J 8 bases, with 15 bases left between them. The CDR3 bases are TGTGCCAGCAGCCCACAGGGTTCGGGCGGCTACACCTTC. Translating it yields CASSPQGSGGYTF.